The sequence of this T cell receptor beta chain was determined in a study of OX40 agonist ivuxolimab in advanced cancers. Background for the entire study: Ivuxolimab was an agonistic, fully human IgG2 monoclonal antibody directed against OX40 (CD134), a costimulatory receptor. Intravenous ivuxolimab was administered to patients every 2 weeks at six dose levels: 0.01, 0.1, 0.3, 1.5, 3 and 10 mg/kg. Among the roughly 52 dose-escalation patients, approximately 20 had hepatocellular carcinoma, roughly 15 melanoma, 9 renal cell carcinoma and 9 head and neck cancer. In the dose-escalation cohort, 70% to 85% of patients were male, and the mean age was around 65 years with a range of 23 to 79. Patients were allowed to have had prior anti-PD-1, anti-PD-L1 or anti-CTLA-4 therapy, and 30% to 40% of the dose-escalation patients had previously received checkpoint inhibitors. Partial responses occurred in three dose-escalation patients: two with cutaneous melanoma and one with hepatocellular carcinoma. Peripheral TCRbeta sequencing aimed to test whether ivuxolimab altered TCR sequence diversity and caused clonal T-cell expansion. The monotherapy dose-escalation portion (N of about 50 patients) of the phase I ivuxolimab trial is reported in the paper. The paper as a whole reports these results and caveats: In the 0.1-3.0 mg/kg groups, partial responders were among the patients with the lowest normalized peripheral clonal expansion, particularly in CD8+ T cells. Which antigens the clonally expanded peripheral T cells were specific for was not determined. At doses from 0.1 to 3.0 mg/kg, clonal expansion was seen in both CD4+ and CD8+ blood T cells between baseline and week 6. Low levels of normalized T-cell clonal expansion were also seen in some patients who did not respond. After ivuxolimab, more expanded clones were found on average in CD8+ T cells than in CD4+ T cells.

To sequence the TCRbeta CDR3 region, genomic DNA was isolated from the sorted cells. The immunoSEQ Assay was used for sequencing of TCRbeta CDR3 regions. TCRdb limited this immuneACCESS table to in-frame rearrangements with V and J called. A share of clones is missing; checked studies link under half to unresolved V genes, and the rest is unexplained. For this sample the table gives 65,000 to 95,000 clones, of which around 86% were detected only once. In total, the top ten clones hold approximately 7% of the sample. With regard to this clone: The specificity of this receptor is unknown. The sample holds no much larger clone one base away, and base qualities are not on file.

Patients with a history of autoimmune disease or receiving systemic immunosuppression were excluded from the trial. Peripheral blood for TCR sequencing was collected from all dose cohorts at baseline, on cycle 4 day 1, and on cycle 7 day 1. The samples were drawn from a first-in-human, open-label, multicenter phase I dose-escalation trial of ivuxolimab. Adults with locally advanced or metastatic head and neck squamous cell, hepatocellular, melanoma or renal cell carcinoma were enrolled in the trial. Before TCR sequencing, CD4+ T cells and CD8+ T cells from peripheral blood were sorted into separate populations. Reading from cysteine to phenylalanine, the CDR3 counts 15 amino acids. The only DNA kept is the CDR3, 45 bases in frame from the first base. The germline V gene yields MGHRA for CDR1 and YSYEKL for CDR2. At the junction V is shortened by 1 base and J by 8 bases, with 16 bases in between.

This receptor was obtained from an adult with an advanced solid tumor such as melanoma, head and neck, liver or kidney cancer. The sequencing used CD4+ or CD8+ T cells sorted from blood, collected in a trial of the OX40 agonist ivuxolimab. In this chain, TRBV4-1 is recombined with TRBJ2-3, with a weak D call of TRBD2 (6 bases match). The CDR3 region has the sequence CASSQAFGVGGTQYF. The nucleotides are TGCGCCAGCAGCCAAGCCTTCGGAGTGGGGGGTACGCAGTATTTT.